Each of the 24 T cell receptor beta chains below was sequenced from the same sample in a study of blood T cell repertoires in COVID-19. Profiling relied on immunoSEQ multiplex PCR, and the TCRdb table lists in-frame clones only, not all of them. The data contain fewer than 300,000 clones, more than 70% of them singletons. Sequencing input: peripheral blood. These receptors came from a woman aged 40 to 50 who had recovered from COVID-19.

In DNA, the CDR3 is TGTGCCAGCAGTTACTCGATCGGCAGTGCGGCTAGCACAGATACGCAGTATTTT. Translating gives CASSYSIGSAASTDTQYF. V usage is TRBV6-2 or TRBV6-3 and J usage is TRBJ2-3; the D is unclear. CDR1 is MNHEY, CDR2 SVGEGT, per germline. The ends were cut back, 0 bases at V and 0 bases at J, with 16 bases in the middle. The CDR3 consists of 18 residues.

This rearrangement joins TRBV28 to TRBJ1-5; 9 bases line up with TRBD1. V gave up 5 bases and J gave up 9 bases; unmatched junction bases: 8. The germline V gene encodes CDR1 MDHEN and CDR2 SYDVKM. The CDR3 sequence is 14 residues long. CDR3 sequence reads: CASSLQGGQGPQHF. The CDR3 region has the DNA TGTGCCAGCAGTCTCCAGGGGGGACAGGGGCCCCAGCATTTT.

The V gene is TRBV7-2, the J gene TRBJ2-1; 9 bases line up with TRBD2. CDR1 and CDR2 (germline): SGHTA, FQGNSA. V gave up 5 bases and J gave up 11 bases; unmatched junction bases: 4. The CDR3 is made up of 12 amino acids. The CDR3 region is CASSVTSGQQFF. The CDR3 DNA reads TGTGCCAGCAGCGTGACTAGCGGCCAGCAGTTCTTC.

The chain links TRBV30 to TRBJ1-2; D perhaps matches TRBD1 (5 bases). CDR3 length equals 11 residues. Germline V lookup: CDR1 GTSNPN, CDR2 SVGIG (reference sequence). Trimming shortened V by 4 bases and J by 8 bases, and 11 bases separated the two germline ends. CDR3 in DNA: TGTGCCTGGACCAGGGTAGGCGGCTACACCTTC. Its translation: CAWTRVGGYTF.

J is TRBJ2-1 and V is TRBV29-1; no reliable D call. Trimming removed 5 bases from V and 3 bases from J, with 20 bases in between. CDR1 and CDR2 from the germline V gene are SQVTM and ANQGSEA. The CDR3 is made up of 16 amino acids. CDR3 in DNA: TGCAGCGTTAAGATGCCTCAGCGCCTCCTCTACAATGAGCAGTTCTTC. This gives the protein CSVKMPQRLLYNEQFF.

The chain joins TRBV5-1 to TRBJ2-2; D remains ambiguous. The CDR3 has 17 amino acids. The germline V gene encodes CDR1 SGHRS and CDR2 YFSETQ. Trimming stripped 0 bases from V and 0 bases from J, with 12 bases between. This CDR3 is CASSLGYGRANTGELFF. CDR3 nucleotide sequence: TGCGCCAGCAGCTTGGGATACGGCCGGGCGAACACCGGGGAGCTGTTTTTT. The variable domain in full, completed from reference TRBV5-1 and TRBJ2-2, reads KAGVTQTPRYLIKTRGQQVTLSCSPISGHRSVSWYQQTPGQGLQFLFEYFSETQRNKGNFPGRFSGRQFSNSRSEMNVSTLELGDSALYLCASSLGYGRANTGELFFGEGSRLTVL.

The CDR3 spells CASSYPRGRNVGEQFF. DNA of the CDR3: TGTGCCAGCAGTTACCCCCGCGGGAGGAACGTGGGGGAGCAGTTCTTC. The chain combines TRBV6-6 with TRBJ2-1, with TRBD2 matching 8 bases. Unmatched junction bases numbered 13, after V lost 2 bases and J lost 10 bases. The CDR3 extends over 16 amino acids. Per germline, CDR1 MNHNY and CDR2 SVGAGI (reference sequence).

This clone has a handful of counts. The rearrangement joins TRBV10-3 to TRBJ1-1; TRBD1 matches 7 bases. The J segment lost 1 base and the V segment lost 3 bases, leaving 2 bases of the junction unmatched. Germline V CDR1 and CDR2: ENHRY, SYGVKD. The CDR3 covers 14 residues. As DNA, the CDR3 is TGTGCCATCAGTGATTGGGACAGGAACACTGAAGCTTTCTTT. Translating gives CAISDWDRNTEAFF.

The chain links TRBV5-1 to TRBJ2-3; tentatively, D is TRBD2 (7 bases). The CDR3 is 15 amino acids. Trimming cost V 3 bases and J 0 bases, with 11 bases left between them. CDR1 is SGHRS, CDR2 YFSETQ, per germline. In nucleotides, the CDR3 is TGCGCCAGCAGCTCGGGGGGCCTTAGCACAGATACGCAGTATTTT. It is translated as CASSSGGLSTDTQYF.

The chain couples TRBV4-3 to TRBJ2-5; perhaps TRBD1 as D (6 bases). CDR1 and CDR2 from the germline V gene are LGHNA and YSLEER. V was trimmed by 0 bases and J by 5 bases, leaving 13 bases between them. The CDR3 has 15 residues. CDR3 protein: CASSQDRGLWETQYF. Written as DNA, the CDR3 is TGCGCCAGCAGCCAAGACAGGGGCCTTTGGGAGACCCAGTACTTC.

This clone showed up just a few times. The chain uses TRBV30 and TRBJ1-5; 10 nucleotides align to TRBD1. The V segment lost 4 bases and the J segment 2 bases; nucleotides outside the gene matches: 8. The CDR3 is 16 residues long. CDR1 and CDR2 (germline): GTSNPN, SVGIG (reference sequence). The chain's CDR3 is CAWTRDRGYGNQPQHF. CDR3 DNA sequence: TGTGCCTGGACCCGGGACAGGGGCTATGGCAATCAGCCCCAGCATTTT.

This sequence joins TRBV6-2 or TRBV6-3 and TRBJ2-2; 10 nucleotides line up with TRBD2. Germline CDR1 reads MNHEY; CDR2 reads SVGEGT. The CDR3 totals 15 residues. After removal of 2 bases from V and 6 bases from J, the junction contained 3 bases not matched to a gene. The CDR3: CASSYGGLASGELFF. In DNA form, the CDR3 reads TGTGCCAGCAGTTACGGGGGACTAGCGTCCGGGGAGCTGTTTTTT.

This rearrangement joins TRBV4-3 to TRBJ1-4; TRBD1 is a possible D gene (5 bases). The CDR3 is made up of 15 amino acids. Germline assignment: CDR1 LGHNA and CDR2 YSLEER. V gave up 1 base and J gave up 8 bases, with 14 bases separating them. CDR3 amino acids: CASSQVGGLGEKLFF. The CDR3 nucleotides read TGCGCCAGCAGCCAAGTGGGGGGTCTGGGAGAAAAACTGTTTTTT.

This chain connects TRBV2 to TRBJ2-5, with 7 bases matching TRBD1. This CDR3 spans 11 amino acids. From germline, CDR1 is SNHLY and CDR2 FYNNEI. V trimming: 7 bases; J trimming: 5 bases; junction bases outside the gene matches: 1. CDR3 sequence: CASTDRETQYF. The CDR3 bases are TGTGCCAGCACGGACAGGGAGACCCAGTACTTC.

CDR3 sequence reads: CASSPRTGDSSYGYTF. The CDR3 DNA reads TGTGCCAGCTCACCACGTACTGGGGACTCCTCTTATGGCTACACCTTC. The V call is TRBV18, the J call TRBJ1-2; TRBD1 might be the D (5 bases). CDR1 is KGHSH and CDR2 is LQKENI in the germline V gene. Trimming removed 1 base from V and 5 bases from J, with 17 bases in between. The CDR3 is 16 residues long.

The CDR3 DNA sequence: TGCGCCAGCAGCTTGGAAGCGGGAGCCCTCAGGGGGTTCTTC. The encoded protein is CASSLEAGALRGFF. The rearrangement joins TRBV5-1 to TRBJ2-1, with TRBD2 identical over 8 bases. The germline gives CDR1 SGHRS, CDR2 YFSETQ. V was pared by 0 bases and J by 15 bases, with 11 bases of the junction left unmatched. The CDR3 loop spans 14 amino acids.

The chain carries TRBV27 and TRBJ1-3; D is unclear. CDR3 length equals 15 residues. Germline V gene data show CDR1 as MNHEY and CDR2 as SMNVEV (reference sequence). Trimming took off 2 bases at V and 0 bases at J, with 8 bases between the two ends. The chain's CDR3 is CASSLEGYSGNTIYF. DNA for the CDR3: TGTGCCAGCAGTTTAGAGGGATACTCTGGAAACACCATATATTTT.

The V and J genes are TRBV28 and TRBJ2-7, with TRBD2 as a possible D gene (6 bases). The germline V and J ends were trimmed by 2 bases and 10 bases, with 24 bases remaining between them. This CDR3 spans 16 amino acids. CDR1 and CDR2 from the germline V gene are MDHEN and SYDVKM. The CDR3 here is CASSLGGWGLLLSQYV. The CDR3 DNA follows: TGTGCCAGCAGTTTAGGGGGGTGGGGACTCCTGTTGTCCCAGTACGTC.

The table lists this clone with a count of one. This rearrangement joins TRBV25-1 to TRBJ2-1, with 10 positions matching TRBD2. The CDR3 has 16 amino acids. The germline gives CDR1 MGHDK, CDR2 SYGVNS. Germline trimming cut 5 bases from V and 4 bases from J; bases unmatched to any gene: 8. The CDR3 loop is CASSPAGGPGYNEQFF. CDR3 coding DNA: TGTGCCAGCAGTCCAGCGGGAGGGCCGGGGTACAATGAGCAGTTCTTC. Supplemented by reference TRBV25-1 and TRBJ2-1, the full variable domain reads EADIYQTPRYLVIGTGKKITLECSQTMGHDKMYWYQQDPGMELHLIHYSYGVNSTEKGDLSSESTVSRIRTEHFPLTLESARPSHTSQYLCASSPAGGPGYNEQFFGPGTRLTVL.

Here the CDR3 reads CASSRQGSPQYF. CDR3 bases: TGTGCCAGCAGCCGACAGGGCTCACCGCAGTATTTT. The gene calls are TRBV3-1 (or the pseudogene TRBV3-2) and TRBJ2-3; TRBD1 aligns across 7 bases. The ends lost 4 bases at V and 10 bases at J; junction bases unmatched: 5. In germline, CDR1 is LGHDT, CDR2 YNNKEL (reference sequence). The CDR3 spans 12 residues.

The chain joins TRBV9 to TRBJ2-7; tentatively, D is TRBD2 (5 bases). V was cut by 5 bases and J by 6 bases, with 12 bases left in between. The CDR3 is made up of 12 amino acids. The V gene's germline CDR1 is SGDLS and CDR2 YYNGEE. CDR3 region: CASSSLAREQYF. CDR3 nucleotide sequence: TGTGCCAGCAGTTCCTTAGCGCGCGAGCAGTACTTC.

The chain employs TRBV5-1 and TRBJ2-7, with TRBD2 matching 8 bases. V lost 6 bases to trimming and J lost 9 bases; unmatched junction nucleotides: 20. Germline V gene data show CDR1 as SGHRS and CDR2 as YFSETQ. The CDR3 loop spans 16 amino acids. CDR3 sequence (DNA): TGCGCCAGCACCCCGGGGGGTAGCGGGAATCCCGGACGGCAGTACTTC. Its translation is CASTPGGSGNPGRQYF. Combining the CDR3 with reference TRBV5-1 and TRBJ2-7 gives the whole variable domain KAGVTQTPRYLIKTRGQQVTLSCSPISGHRSVSWYQQTPGQGLQFLFEYFSETQRNKGNFPGRFSGRQFSNSRSEMNVSTLELGDSALYLCASTPGGSGNPGRQYFGPGTRLTVT.

The gene calls are TRBV7-8 and TRBJ2-7; tentatively, D is TRBD2 (6 bases). The ends were cut back, 5 bases at V and 9 bases at J, with 14 bases in the middle. Germline lookup yields CDR1 SGHVS and CDR2 FQNEAQ. This CDR3 has 12 amino acids. CDR3 bases: TGTGCCAGCAGCCCGGGGACTGCGTGGCAGTACTTC. This gives the protein CASSPGTAWQYF.

The V gene is TRBV29-1, the J gene TRBJ1-2; possibly TRBD1 for D (6 bases). CDR3 size: 13 residues. Germline lookup yields CDR1 SQVTM and CDR2 ANQGSEA. The V end lost 7 bases, the J end lost 5 bases, and 17 bases lay between the germline ends. Here the CDR3 reads CSASTGLGYGYTF. DNA for the CDR3: TGCAGCGCCTCAACAGGGTTGGGTTATGGCTACACCTTC.